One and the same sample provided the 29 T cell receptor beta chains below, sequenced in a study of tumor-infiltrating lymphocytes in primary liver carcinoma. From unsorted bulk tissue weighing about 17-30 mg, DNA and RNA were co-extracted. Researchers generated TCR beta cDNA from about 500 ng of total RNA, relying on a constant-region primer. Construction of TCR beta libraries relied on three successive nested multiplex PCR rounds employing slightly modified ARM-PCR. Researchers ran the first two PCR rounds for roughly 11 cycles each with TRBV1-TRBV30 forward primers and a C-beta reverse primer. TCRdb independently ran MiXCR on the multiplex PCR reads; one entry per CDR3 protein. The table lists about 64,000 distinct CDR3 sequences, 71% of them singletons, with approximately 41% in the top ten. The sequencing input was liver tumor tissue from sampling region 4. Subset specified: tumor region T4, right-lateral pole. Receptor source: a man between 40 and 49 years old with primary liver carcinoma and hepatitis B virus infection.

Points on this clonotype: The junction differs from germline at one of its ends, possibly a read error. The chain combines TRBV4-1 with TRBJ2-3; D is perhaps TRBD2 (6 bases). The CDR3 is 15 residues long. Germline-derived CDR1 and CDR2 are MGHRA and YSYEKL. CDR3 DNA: TGCGCCAGCAGCCAAGGGGACTCGAACACAGATACGCAGTATTTC. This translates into CASSQGDSNTDTQYF.

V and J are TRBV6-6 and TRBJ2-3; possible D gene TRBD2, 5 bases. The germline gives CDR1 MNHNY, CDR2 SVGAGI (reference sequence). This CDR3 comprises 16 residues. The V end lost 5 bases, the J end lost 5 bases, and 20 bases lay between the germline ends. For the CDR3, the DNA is TGTGCCAGCAGTCCCATTGCGGGTGGAGACAAAGATACGCAGTATTTT. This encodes CASSPIAGGDKDTQYF.

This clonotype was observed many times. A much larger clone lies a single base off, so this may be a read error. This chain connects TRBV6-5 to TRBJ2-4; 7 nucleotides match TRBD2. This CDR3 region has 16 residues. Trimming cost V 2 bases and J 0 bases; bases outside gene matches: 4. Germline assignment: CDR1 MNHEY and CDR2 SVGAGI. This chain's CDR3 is CASSYGGGSAKNIQYF. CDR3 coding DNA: TGTGCCAGCAGTTACGGGGGGGGATCAGCCAAAAACATTCAGTACTTC.

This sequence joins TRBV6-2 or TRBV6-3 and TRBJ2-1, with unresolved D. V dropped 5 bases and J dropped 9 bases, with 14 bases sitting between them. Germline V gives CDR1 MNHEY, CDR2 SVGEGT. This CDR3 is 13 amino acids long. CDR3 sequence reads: CASSITPVGEQFF. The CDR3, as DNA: TGTGCCAGCAGTATCACCCCAGTAGGTGAGCAGTTCTTC.

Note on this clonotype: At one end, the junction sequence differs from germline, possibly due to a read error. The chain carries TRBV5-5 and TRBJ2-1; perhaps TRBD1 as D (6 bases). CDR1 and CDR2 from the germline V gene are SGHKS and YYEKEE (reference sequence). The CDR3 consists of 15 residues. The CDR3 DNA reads TGTGCCAGCAGCCATGGACAGTGTTCCTACAATGAGCGGTTCTTC. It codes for CASSHGQCSYNERFF.

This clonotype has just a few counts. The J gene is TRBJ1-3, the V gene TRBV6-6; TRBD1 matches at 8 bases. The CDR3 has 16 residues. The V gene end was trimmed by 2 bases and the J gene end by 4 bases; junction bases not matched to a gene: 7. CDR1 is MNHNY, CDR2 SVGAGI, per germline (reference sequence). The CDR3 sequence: CASSYPQGASGNTIYF. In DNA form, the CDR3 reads TGTGCCAGCAGTTACCCCCAGGGGGCCTCAGGAAACACCATATATTTT.

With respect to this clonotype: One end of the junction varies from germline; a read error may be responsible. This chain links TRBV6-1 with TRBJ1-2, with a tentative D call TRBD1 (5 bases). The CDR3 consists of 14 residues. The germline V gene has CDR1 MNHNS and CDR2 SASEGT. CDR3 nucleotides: TGTGCGAGCAGTGAATCGGGGCAGGGAGGCCGCGAGACCTTC. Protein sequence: CASSESGQGGRETF.

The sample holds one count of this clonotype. CDR3 nucleotide sequence: TGTGCCAGCAGCTTAGATCGTTTAGCCTTAGTGGATGAGCAGTTCTTC. This gives the protein CASSLDRLALVDEQFF. The chain carries TRBV11-2 and TRBJ2-1; D not certain. The CDR3 contains 16 residues. Trimming cost V 0 bases and J 8 bases, with 17 bases left between them. The germline V gene has CDR1 SGHAT and CDR2 FQNNGV.

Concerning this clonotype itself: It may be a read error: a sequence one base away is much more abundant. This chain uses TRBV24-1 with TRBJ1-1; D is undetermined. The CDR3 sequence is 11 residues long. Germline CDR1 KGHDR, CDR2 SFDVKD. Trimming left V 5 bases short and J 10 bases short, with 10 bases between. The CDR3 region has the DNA TGTGCCACCAGTGGTGGTGTTGGAGCTTTCTTT. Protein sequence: CATSGGVGAFF.

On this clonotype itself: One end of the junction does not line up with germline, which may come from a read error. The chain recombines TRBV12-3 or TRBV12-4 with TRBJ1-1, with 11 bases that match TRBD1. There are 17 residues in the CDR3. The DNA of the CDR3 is TGTGCCAGTAGTTTATGGACAGGGGGCTTTGGGAACACTGAAGCTTTCTTT. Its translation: CASSLWTGGFGNTEAFF.

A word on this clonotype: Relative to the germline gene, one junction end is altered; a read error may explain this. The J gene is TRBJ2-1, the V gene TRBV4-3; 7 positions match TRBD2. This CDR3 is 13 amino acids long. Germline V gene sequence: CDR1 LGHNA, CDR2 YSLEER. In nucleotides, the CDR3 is TGCGCCAGCAGCCGAGAGGCGGGGGTCGAGCAGTCCTTC. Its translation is CASSREAGVEQSF.

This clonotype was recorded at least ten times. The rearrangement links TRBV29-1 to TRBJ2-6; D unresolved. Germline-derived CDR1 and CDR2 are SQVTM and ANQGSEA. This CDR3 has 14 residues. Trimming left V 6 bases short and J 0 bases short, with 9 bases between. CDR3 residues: CSVSVGSGANVLTF. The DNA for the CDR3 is TGCAGCGTCTCAGTTGGCTCTGGGGCCAACGTCCTGACTTTC.

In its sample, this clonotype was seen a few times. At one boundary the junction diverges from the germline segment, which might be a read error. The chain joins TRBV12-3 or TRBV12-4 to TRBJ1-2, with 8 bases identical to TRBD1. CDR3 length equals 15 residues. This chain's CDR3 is CASSLRDRPFYGYTF. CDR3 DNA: TGTGCTAGCAGTTTAAGGGACAGGCCCTTCTATGGCTACACCTTC.

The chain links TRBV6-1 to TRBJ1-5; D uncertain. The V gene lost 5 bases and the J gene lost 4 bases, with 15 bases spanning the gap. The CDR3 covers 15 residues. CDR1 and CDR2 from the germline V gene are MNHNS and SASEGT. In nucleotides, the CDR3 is TGTGCCAGCAGTAGAGCACGGACGGCAAATCAGCCCCAGCATTTT. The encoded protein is CASSRARTANQPQHF.

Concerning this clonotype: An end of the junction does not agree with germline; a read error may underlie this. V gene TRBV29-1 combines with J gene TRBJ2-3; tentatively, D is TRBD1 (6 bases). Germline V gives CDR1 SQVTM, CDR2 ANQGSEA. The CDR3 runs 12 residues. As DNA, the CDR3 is TGCAGCGTTGAGAACAGGACAGATGCGCAGTATTTT. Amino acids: CSVENRTDAQYF.

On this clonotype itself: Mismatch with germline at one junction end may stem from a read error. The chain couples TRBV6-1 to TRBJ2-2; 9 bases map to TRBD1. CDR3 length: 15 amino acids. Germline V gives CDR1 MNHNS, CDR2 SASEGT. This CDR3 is CGSSILTGGSGELFF. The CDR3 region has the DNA TGTGGCAGCAGTATACTGACAGGGGGAAGCGGGGAGCTTTTTTTT.

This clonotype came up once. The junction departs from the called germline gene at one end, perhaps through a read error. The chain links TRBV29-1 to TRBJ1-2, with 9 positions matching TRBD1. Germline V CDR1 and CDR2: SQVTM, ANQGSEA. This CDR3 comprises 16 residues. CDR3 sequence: CIVEKSQGDRDYGYTF. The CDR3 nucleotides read TGCATCGTTGAAAAAAGTCAGGGGGACAGGGACTATGGATACACCTTC.

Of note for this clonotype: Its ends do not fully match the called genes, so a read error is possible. This chain's CDR3 is CTSSNSQETQYF. For the CDR3, the DNA is TGTACCAGCAGCAACAGCCAAGAGACCCAATACTTC. This chain connects TRBV6-2 or TRBV6-3 to TRBJ2-5; D is unresolved. The V gene's germline CDR1 is MNHEY and CDR2 SVGEGT. This CDR3 contains 12 residues.

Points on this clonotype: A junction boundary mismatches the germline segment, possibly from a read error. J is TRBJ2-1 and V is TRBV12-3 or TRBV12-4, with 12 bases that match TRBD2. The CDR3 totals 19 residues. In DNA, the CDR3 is TGTGCTAGCAGTTTACTCTTGCGCGGACTAGCGGGAAATGTTAATGAGCAGTTCTTC. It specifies CASSLLLRGLAGNVNEQFF.

The CDR3 DNA reads as TGCGCCTGTAGTGAAGTAGAAAACACTGAAGCTTTCTTT. Amino acids: CACSEVENTEAFF. The gene calls are TRBV10-2 and TRBJ1-1, with D uncertain. V was pared by 11 bases and J by 2 bases, with 15 bases between. The CDR3 is 13 amino acids. Germline CDR1 WSHSY, CDR2 SAAADI.

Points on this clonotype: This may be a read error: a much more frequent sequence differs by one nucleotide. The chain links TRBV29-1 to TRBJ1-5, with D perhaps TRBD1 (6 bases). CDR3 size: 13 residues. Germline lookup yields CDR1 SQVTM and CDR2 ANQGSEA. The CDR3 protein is CYVVGQINQAQHF. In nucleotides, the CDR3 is TGCTACGTTGTCGGACAGATCAATCAGGCCCAGCATTTT.

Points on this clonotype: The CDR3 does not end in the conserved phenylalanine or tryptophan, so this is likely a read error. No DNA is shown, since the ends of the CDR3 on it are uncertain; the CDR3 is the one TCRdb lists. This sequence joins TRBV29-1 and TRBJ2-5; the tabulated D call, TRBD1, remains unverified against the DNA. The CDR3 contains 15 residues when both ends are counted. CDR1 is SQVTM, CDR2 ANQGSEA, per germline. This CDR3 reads CSVETDRGRGETQDV.

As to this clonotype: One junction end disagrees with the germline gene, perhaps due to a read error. The CDR3 region is CASSLGALEGQESQYF. Here the CDR3 DNA reads TGTGCCAGTAGCTTAGGAGCTTTGGAAGGACAAGAGTCCCAGTACTTC. The rearrangement uses TRBV11-2 and TRBJ2-5; D is possibly TRBD1 (5 bases). The germline CDR1 and CDR2 sequences are SGHAT and FQNNGV. CDR3 length equals 16 residues.

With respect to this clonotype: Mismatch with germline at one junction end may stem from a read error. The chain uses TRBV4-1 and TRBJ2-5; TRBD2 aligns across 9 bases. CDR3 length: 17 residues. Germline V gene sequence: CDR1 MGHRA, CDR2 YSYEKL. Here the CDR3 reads CASNQYQLAGVPETQYF. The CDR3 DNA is TGCGCCAGCAACCAATACCAATTAGCGGGAGTGCCAGAGACCCAGTACTTC.

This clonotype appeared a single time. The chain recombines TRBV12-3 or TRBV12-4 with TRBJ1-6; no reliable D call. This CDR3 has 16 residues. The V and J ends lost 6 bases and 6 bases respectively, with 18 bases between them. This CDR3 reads CASSQDSFSSNSPLHF. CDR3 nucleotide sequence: TGTGCCAGCAGCCAAGACTCTTTTTCTAGTAATTCACCCCTCCACTTT.

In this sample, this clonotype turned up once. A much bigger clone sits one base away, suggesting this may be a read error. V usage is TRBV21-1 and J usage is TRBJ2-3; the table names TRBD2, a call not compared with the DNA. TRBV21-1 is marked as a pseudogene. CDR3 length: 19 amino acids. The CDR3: CASSRAGGTIGRGADTQYF. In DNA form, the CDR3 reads TGTGCCAGCAGCCGCGCCGGGGGGACTATCGGGAGAGGGGCAGATACGCAGTATTTT.

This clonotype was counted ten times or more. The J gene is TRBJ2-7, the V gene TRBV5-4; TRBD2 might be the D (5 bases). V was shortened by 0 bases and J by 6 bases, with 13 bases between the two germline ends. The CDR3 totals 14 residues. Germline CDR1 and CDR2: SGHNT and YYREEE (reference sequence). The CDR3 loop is CASSLDPGYREQYF. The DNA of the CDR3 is TGTGCCAGCAGCTTGGATCCGGGATACCGCGAGCAGTACTTC. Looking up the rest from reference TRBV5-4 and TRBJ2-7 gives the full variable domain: ETGVTQSPTHLIKTRGQQVTLRCSSQSGHNTVSWYQQALGQGPQFIFQYYREEENGRGNFPPRFSGLQFPNYSSELNVNALELDDSALYLCASSLDPGYREQYFGPGTRLTVT.

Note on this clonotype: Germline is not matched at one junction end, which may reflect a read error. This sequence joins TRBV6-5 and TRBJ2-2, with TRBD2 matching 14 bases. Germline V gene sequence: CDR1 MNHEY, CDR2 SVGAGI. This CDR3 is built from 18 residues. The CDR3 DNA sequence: TGTACCAGCAGATCGATCCTCGGGACTAGCGGGAGAGGTGGGGAGCTGTTTTTT. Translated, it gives CTSRSILGTSGRGGELFF.

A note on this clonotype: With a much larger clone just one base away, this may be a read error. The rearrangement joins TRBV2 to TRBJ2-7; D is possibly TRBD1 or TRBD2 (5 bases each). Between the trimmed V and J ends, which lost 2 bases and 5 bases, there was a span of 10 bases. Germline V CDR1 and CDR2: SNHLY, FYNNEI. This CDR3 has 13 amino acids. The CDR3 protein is CASSERGMNEQYF. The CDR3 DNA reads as TGTGCCAGCAGTGAACGGGGCATGAACGAGCAGTACTTC. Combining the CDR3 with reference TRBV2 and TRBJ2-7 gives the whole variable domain EPEVTQTPSHQVTQMGQEVILRCVPISNHLYFYWYRQILGQKVEFLVSFYNNEISEKSEIFDDQFSVERPDGSNFTLKIRSTKLEDSAMYFCASSERGMNEQYFGPGTRLTVT.